The text below deals with one T cell receptor (beta chain). Its antigen is not identified. This sample stems from a study of OX40 agonist ivuxolimab in advanced cancers. V was trimmed by 7 bases and J by 7 bases, leaving 25 bases between them. This CDR3 is built from 16 residues. From germline, CDR1 is MDHEN and CDR2 SYDVKM. Findings and caveats of the study: Those patients achieving a partial response at 0.1-3.0 mg/kg showed among the lowest clonal expansion.

Sequencing was performed with immunoSEQ multiplex PCR; in TCRdb, only in-frame clones are kept and a portion is missing. The table lists approximately 90,000 clones, roughly 89% of them singletons, with approximately 1.5% in the top ten. The TCR was taken from an adult with an advanced solid tumor such as melanoma, head and neck, liver or kidney cancer. The material was CD4+ or CD8+ T cells sorted from blood, obtained in a trial of the OX40 agonist ivuxolimab. The chain uses TRBV28 and TRBJ1-1; weak D call: TRBD1 (6 bases). The CDR3 is CASTLGGGSTAREAFF. The CDR3 DNA sequence: TGTGCCAGCACCCTGGGGGGCGGTAGTACAGCGCGTGAAGCTTTCTTT.